A selection of T cell receptor beta chains follows, all from one sample in a study of blood T cells in healthy people across ages. Using its own MiXCR run on the 5' RACE reads, TCRdb lists one record per CDR3 protein. The profile shows around 1,000,000 distinct CDR3 sequences, 25% of them singletons. Another study also made use of these data, one on T cells of mothers and their children.

Sequencing was carried out using blood. The source is a girl aged 2 to 9 in good health. Each CDR3 is given without its conserved first and last residue. Fields, in order: V gene, CDR3 protein.

v_call: TRBV6-5
cdr3_aa: ASSYQGAGNAGELF

v_call: TRBV6-4
cdr3_aa: ASREGSYNSPLH

v_call: TRBV16
cdr3_aa: ASSQRQGLGYT

v_call: TRBV10-3
cdr3_aa: AISEAGGSPDTQY

v_call: TRBV5-6
cdr3_aa: ASSPSVGVHEQY

v_call: TRBV6-6
cdr3_aa: ASRPSKETQY

v_call: TRBV6-2/TRBV6-3
cdr3_aa: ASSFSGKNEQF

v_call: TRBV3-1
cdr3_aa: ASSLGHQYNEQF

v_call: TRBV5-1
cdr3_aa: ASSSGRADSPYGYT

v_call: TRBV3-1
cdr3_aa: ASSPRGVRSEAF

v_call: TRBV10-3
cdr3_aa: AISESRQGNQPQH

v_call: TRBV6-1
cdr3_aa: ASRDTGGLTLTYEQY

v_call: TRBV4-3
cdr3_aa: ASSQDLGGTTEAF

v_call: TRBV12-3/TRBV12-4
cdr3_aa: ASSFSGTATYGYT

v_call: TRBV5-1
cdr3_aa: ASSSWGSSYNEQF

v_call: TRBV7-8
cdr3_aa: ASSSLSRPPYEQY

v_call: TRBV7-2
cdr3_aa: ASSSSTSGTDTQY

v_call: TRBV3-1
cdr3_aa: ASSQDGPWAGVSYEQY

v_call: TRBV6-2/TRBV6-3
cdr3_aa: ASSYHGSRPNYEQY

v_call: TRBV4-2
cdr3_aa: ASSPGTSVEQY

v_call: TRBV7-3
cdr3_aa: ASSPSGFGAQY

v_call: TRBV13
cdr3_aa: ASSFEPGQGAPPPKGEQF

v_call: TRBV20-1
cdr3_aa: SAITPVFKQF

v_call: TRBV20-1
cdr3_aa: SARDWQVNEQF

v_call: TRBV6-1
cdr3_aa: ASSEPVYYGYT

v_call: TRBV19
cdr3_aa: ASTASGVPYEQY

v_call: TRBV12-3/TRBV12-4
cdr3_aa: ASSSSEWGIWEKLF

v_call: TRBV5-6
cdr3_aa: ASSWGQGAVNTEAF

v_call: TRBV10-3
cdr3_aa: AIRTVGTNTEAF